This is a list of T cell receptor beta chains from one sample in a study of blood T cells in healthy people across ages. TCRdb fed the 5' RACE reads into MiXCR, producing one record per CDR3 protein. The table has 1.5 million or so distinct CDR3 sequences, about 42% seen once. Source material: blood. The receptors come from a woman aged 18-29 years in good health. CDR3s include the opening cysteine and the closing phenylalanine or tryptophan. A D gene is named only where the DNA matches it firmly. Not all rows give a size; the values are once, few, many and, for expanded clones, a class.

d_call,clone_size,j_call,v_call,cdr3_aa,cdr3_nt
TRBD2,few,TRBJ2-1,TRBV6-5,CASSSPGLVYNEQFF,TGTGCCAGCAGTTCCCCGGGACTAGTATACAATGAGCAGTTCTTC
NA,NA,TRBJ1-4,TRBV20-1,CSARDQGRFYEKLFF,TGCAGTGCTAGAGATCAAGGGCGGTTCTATGAAAAACTGTTTTTT
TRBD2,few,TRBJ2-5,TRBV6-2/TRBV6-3,CASRTAGAGAILETQYF,TGTGCCAGCAGAACCGCGGGAGCGGGGGCGATTCTTGAGACCCAGTACTTC
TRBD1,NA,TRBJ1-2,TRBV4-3,CASSQDFGDRVFGYTF,TGCGCCAGCAGCCAAGATTTTGGGGACAGGGTTTTCGGCTACACCTTC
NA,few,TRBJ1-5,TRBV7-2,CASSLEAGRSQPQHF,TGTGCCAGCAGCTTAGAAGCGGGGCGGTCTCAGCCCCAGCATTTT
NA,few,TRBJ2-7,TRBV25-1,CASSEWRNEQYF,TGTGCCAGCAGTGAATGGCGGAATGAGCAGTACTTC
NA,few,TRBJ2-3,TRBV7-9,CASSPFRDLLGPDTQYF,TGTGCCAGCAGCCCCTTCCGGGACCTCCTCGGCCCAGATACGCAGTATTTT
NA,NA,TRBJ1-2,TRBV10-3,CAISESHGVDGYTF,TGTGCCATCAGTGAGTCACACGGGGTTGATGGCTACACCTTC
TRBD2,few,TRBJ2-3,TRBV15,CATSREGTSGKRDTQYF,TGTGCCACCAGCAGAGAAGGGACTAGCGGGAAGCGGGATACGCAGTATTTT
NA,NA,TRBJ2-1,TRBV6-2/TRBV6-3,CASRDPSYNEQFF,TGTGCCAGCCGGGACCCATCTTACAATGAGCAGTTCTTC
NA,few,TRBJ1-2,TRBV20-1,CSAPSVLNYGYTF,TGCAGTGCTCCTTCGGTGTTAAACTATGGCTACACCTTC
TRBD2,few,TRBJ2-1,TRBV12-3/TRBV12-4,CASRARAGGDPHEQFF,TGTGCCAGCAGAGCCAGAGCGGGGGGGGATCCCCATGAGCAGTTCTTC
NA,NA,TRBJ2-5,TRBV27,CASSFSGIGETQYF,TGTGCCAGCAGTTTCTCAGGGATTGGGGAGACCCAGTACTTC
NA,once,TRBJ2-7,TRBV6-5,CASSNRWGRPSLGYEQYF,TGTGCCAGCAGTAACAGATGGGGGAGGCCCTCCTTAGGCTACGAGCAGTACTTC
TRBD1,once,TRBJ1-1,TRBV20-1,CSAPGGTGGWNEAFF,TGCAGTGCCCCCGGCGGCACAGGGGGGTGGAATGAAGCTTTCTTT